These 13 T cell receptor beta chains share one sample of origin, sequenced in a study of blood T cell repertoires in COVID-19. Measured with immunoSEQ multiplex PCR; TCRdb has only the in-frame clones, and not every one. Altogether tens of thousands of clones are present, roughly four fifths being singletons, with the ten largest covering 1.2%. The specimen sequenced was peripheral blood. The source is a woman of 80 years or more with acute or convalescent COVID-19.

The chain links TRBV7-3 to TRBJ2-2, with 7 bases identical to TRBD1. Germline V CDR1 and CDR2: SGHTA, FQGTGA. This CDR3 is 16 amino acids long. The J segment lost 4 bases and the V segment lost 5 bases, leaving 10 bases of the junction unmatched. CDR3 in amino acids: CASSPRTGASTGELFF. The CDR3 DNA is TGTGCCAGCAGCCCCCGTACAGGGGCGAGCACCGGGGAGCTGTTTTTT. Combining the CDR3 with reference TRBV7-3 and TRBJ2-2 gives the whole variable domain GAGVSQTPSNKVTEKGKYVELRCDPISGHTALYWYRQSLGQGPEFLIYFQGTGAADDSGLPNDRFFAVRPEGSVSTLKIQRTERGDSAVYLCASSPRTGASTGELFFGEGSRLTVL.

This clone was observed a single time. The chain combines TRBV19 with TRBJ2-2; 9 nucleotides line up with TRBD2. Germline V gives CDR1 LNHDA, CDR2 SQIVND (reference sequence). There are 15 residues in the CDR3. Losses at the gene ends were 3 bases for V and 5 bases for J; bases not matched to a gene: 4. The CDR3 DNA reads TGTGCCAGTAGTATGGCGGGGGGGACGACCGGGGAGCTGTTTTTT. Translating it yields CASSMAGGTTGELFF.

The chain has TRBV19 and TRBJ1-5; a possible D gene is TRBD1 (5 bases). CDR3 length: 15 amino acids. V dropped 4 bases and J dropped 5 bases, with 15 bases sitting between them. Germline CDR1 is LNHDA and CDR2 is SQIVND (reference sequence). Here the CDR3 DNA reads TGTGCCAGTAGTAGGGCAGGGCGGAAATATCAGCCCCAGCATTTT. Translated: CASSRAGRKYQPQHF. Filled out from reference TRBV19 and TRBJ1-5, the complete variable domain reads DGGITQSPKYLFRKEGQNVTLSCEQNLNHDAMYWYRQDPGQGLRLIYYSQIVNDFQKGDIAEGYSVSREKKESFPLTVTSAQKNPTAFYLCASSRAGRKYQPQHFGDGTRLSIL.

This clone has just a few counts. V and J are TRBV4-2 and TRBJ1-5; no clear D gene. V was cut by 0 bases and J by 4 bases, with 13 bases left in between. This CDR3 has 16 residues. Germline CDR1 is LGHNA and CDR2 is YNFKEQ. Here the CDR3 reads CASSQDRAGMNQPQHF. Here the CDR3 DNA reads TGTGCCAGCAGCCAAGATCGGGCGGGTATGAATCAGCCCCAGCATTTT.

This clone was recorded a few times. The genes are TRBV7-3 and TRBJ1-5; D perhaps matches TRBD1 (6 bases). V lost 5 bases and J 6 bases, leaving 14 bases between the germline ends. This CDR3 has 14 amino acids. Germline CDR1 reads SGHTA; CDR2 reads FQGTGA. CDR3 nucleotides: TGTGCCAGCAGCCTAAGACAGGCGGGTCAGCCCCAGCATTTT. Its translation is CASSLRQAGQPQHF. The whole variable domain, filled in from reference TRBV7-3 and TRBJ1-5, reads GAGVSQTPSNKVTEKGKYVELRCDPISGHTALYWYRQSLGQGPEFLIYFQGTGAADDSGLPNDRFFAVRPEGSVSTLKIQRTERGDSAVYLCASSLRQAGQPQHFGDGTRLSIL.

This chain links TRBV25-1 with TRBJ1-4, with a tentative D call TRBD1 (5 bases). With 2 bases removed from V and 5 bases from J, the gap between germline ends came to 15 bases. CDR3 length: 16 amino acids. The germline CDR1 and CDR2 sequences are MGHDK and SYGVNS. CDR3 nucleotides: TGTGCCAGCAGTGAACAAAGGGGAATCGTAAATGAAAAACTGTTTTTT. This sequence encodes CASSEQRGIVNEKLFF.

The chain joins TRBV2 to TRBJ2-7, with a possible D match to TRBD2 (5 bases). Trimming pared 7 bases from V and 6 bases from J, leaving 10 bases between. This CDR3 is 11 amino acids long. The germline CDR1 and CDR2 sequences are SNHLY and FYNNEI. CDR3 DNA sequence: TGTGCCAGCACGAGGACTGGCGAGCAGTACTTC. Protein sequence: CASTRTGEQYF.

V usage is TRBV11-3 and J usage is TRBJ1-4; 8 bases match TRBD1. V gave up 5 bases and J gave up 4 bases; unmatched junction bases: 15. The CDR3 spans 18 residues. CDR1 is SGHNT, CDR2 YENEEA, per germline. CDR3 bases: TGTGCCAGCAGCCAGCGTGTATCAGGGGGCCATCATAATGAAAAACTGTTTTTT. Protein product: CASSQRVSGGHHNEKLFF.

The J gene is TRBJ2-2, the V gene TRBV5-1; 8 bases are a match to TRBD2. The CDR3 consists of 16 residues. V was pared by 5 bases and J by 1 base, with 7 bases of the junction left unmatched. Germline-derived CDR1 and CDR2 are SGHRS and YFSETQ. CDR3 coding DNA: TGCGCCAGCAGTTCAACGGGGGGGCTGAACACCGGGGAGCTGTTTTTT. Protein product: CASSSTGGLNTGELFF.

The chain carries TRBV12-3 or TRBV12-4 and TRBJ2-7; the D gene is possibly TRBD1 (6 bases). This CDR3 has 12 residues. V lost 5 bases and J lost 7, with 12 bases in between. DNA for the CDR3: TGTGCCAGCAGTGCGGACAGAGGTGAGCAGTACTTC. It codes for CASSADRGEQYF.

The V and J genes are TRBV7-2 and TRBJ2-3, with D tentatively TRBD2 (6 bases). Trimming shortened V by 5 bases and J by 10 bases, and 10 bases separated the two germline ends. Germline CDR1 reads SGHTA; CDR2 reads FQGNSA. The CDR3 loop spans 11 amino acids. In DNA, the CDR3 is TGTGCCAGCAGCCCGGGAGAAGCGCAGTATTTT. Translation gives CASSPGEAQYF.

The CDR3 DNA is TGTGCCAGCAGCACCTCCGGGACAACCGGGGAGCTGTTTTTT. It codes for CASSTSGTTGELFF. This chain connects TRBV11-3 to TRBJ2-2; the D gene is possibly TRBD1 (6 bases). This CDR3 has 14 residues. Germline V gene sequence: CDR1 SGHNT, CDR2 YENEEA. Deletions cut 5 bases from V and 5 bases from J, with 12 bases between.

V gene TRBV6-5 combines with J gene TRBJ2-7; the D is unclear. V gave up 6 bases and J gave up 7 bases, with 13 bases separating them. The germline V gene encodes CDR1 MNHEY and CDR2 SVGAGI. The CDR3 sequence is 12 residues long. In DNA form, the CDR3 reads TGTGCCAGCAGACTACCTCTCGGGGAGCAGTACTTC. It specifies CASRLPLGEQYF.